This T cell receptor beta chain appears in the sequencing data of a study of long-term antiretroviral therapy in people with HIV (dated by TCRdb to the early 2020s). Regarding the study in general: The earliest samples were collected approximately a decade before the 2015 WHO recommendation for immediate ART, a period when ART was typically delayed until CD4 counts fell. A retrospective serial study tested whether ART initiation and durable HIV suppression were associated with changes in peripheral blood TRB repertoire composition and diversity. A total of around 190 cryopreserved PBMC samples came from a few dozen adults with confirmed HIV infection and were collected serially over a mean of about 6 years (range 1-12). Among the 30 or so participants with HIV, about 11 were female. No cross-contamination during QIAcube processing was shown when test extractions of a monoclonal T-cell line were performed alongside fewer than 40 polyclonal samples.

Participants were included only if at least one PBMC sample before ART initiation and at least two post-ART samples were available. All participants with HIV were treated in the United States of America. Before DNA extraction, cryopreserved samples of about 0.95-10 million PBMC were thawed and washed. At the time of the earliest PBMC sample, participants with HIV were aged between roughly 23 and 60 years. PBMC samples were contributed by each participant from 1-4 timepoints before ART initiation and 2-8 timepoints after ART initiation, with a median of 7 samples. Serial HIV viral load, CD4+ T-cell count, ART history and demographic data were obtained for every participant. Genomic DNA was extracted from unsorted PBMC with a Qiagen kit on a QIAcube, processed in batches of 12 samples. Broader findings and caveats from the paper: Samples dated from the mid-2000s to the late 2010s, and the ART regimens used may be less effective than current ones. Because PBMC availability was limited, only the TCR beta chain was sequenced, with no alpha chain pairing. A significant increase in TRB diversity was found to be associated with ART initiation, although TRB diversity was observed to remain significantly below that of transplant donor controls even after long-term ART. Inferences about post-ART repertoire changes were limited because no data were available on ART adherence, viral resistance or therapy changes. Narrower CDR3 length ranges were observed in HIV repertoires than in controls, and an antigen-experienced repertoire with only a slight naive shift after ART was suggested by the network structure. Because pre-ART samples had limited cell numbers, unsorted PBMC were profiled rather than sorted CD4+ and CD8+ T cells. Expanded TRB clones identified before ART initiation dominated the repertoire at all time points, although this dominance fluctuated and declined in many PLHIV after ART.

V is reduced by 5 bases and J by 4 bases, leaving a spacing of 13 bases between them. From a lookup of the germline V gene, CDR1 and CDR2 are SGDLS and YYNGEE. The CDR3 has 14 amino acids, counting the end cysteine and phenylalanine. The CDR3 DNA has 42 bases and is translated from base 1. Concerning this clone: Its antigen is currently not known. Within one base of it there is no much larger clone, and no base qualities were kept.

The immunoSEQ hsTCRB v3.0 assay was used at survey level resolution to sequence the TRB variable region. A depth of about 40,000-50,000 T-cell genomes per sample was targeted for TRB sequencing. An Illumina MiSeq with a v3 150-cycle kit was used to sequence the pooled TRB libraries. In the source study's methods: Repertoire analysis was performed in R inside a reproducible Nextflow workflow that covered QC, data transformation and analysis. LymphoSeq2, an R package for exploring AIRR-Seq data, was used to implement custom analyses. A few samples that yielded fewer than 5000 total TRB sequences were excluded, so that around 190 HIV repertoires were analyzed. Among the 180 to 200 retained HIV repertoires, 55 to 65 were collected before ART initiation and 120 to 140 were collected after ART initiation. Repertoires were downsampled to 5000 TRB nucleotide sequences, and summary statistics were averaged over 100 downsampling iterations. The analysis kept only TRB sequences whose CDR3 regions were at least seven amino acids long. Diversity was assessed using a clonality score derived from Shannon entropy and using the Gini coefficient. In the repertoire networks, any two of the top 5000 CDR3 amino acid sequences were connected whenever the two sequences differed by an edit distance of one. GLIPH2 predicted antigen specificity groups and MHC restriction for TRB CDR3 amino acid sequences. To flag known associations with CMV, EBV, HIV or tissue antigens, CDR3 amino acid sequences were compared against VDJdb and McPAS-TCR. Pre-ART, post-ART and control groups were compared with Wilcoxon signed-rank tests and Holm-Bonferroni correction. Held by TCRdb, this immuneACCESS table contains in-frame sequences only and omits some clones. Under half of the omission traces to an unresolved V gene where checked; the cause of the rest is unknown. V, J and clone size reflect that table, while D and trimming were determined from the DNA. Within this sample are about 40,000 clones, with approximately 89% of them counted one time only. Approximately 5.3% of the sample is taken by the ten largest.

This receptor was obtained from a woman aged 50 to 65 with HIV. The source material was unsorted PBMCs, sampled 3.1 years after starting antiretroviral therapy. The chain couples TRBV9 to TRBJ2-1, and possibly TRBD1, on 5 matching bases. The nucleotide sequence is given as TGTGCCAGCAGGCCGGGCAGGGCTTACAATGAGCAGTTCTTC. It specifies CASRPGRAYNEQFF.